The T cell receptor beta chain under discussion was sequenced for a study of cytomegalovirus exposure and HLA in healthy donors. Study outcomes and limitations: With DRB1 most and HLA-C fewest, TCR association rates differed between HLA loci in a later analysis. Per a later analysis, HLA-associated TCR beta chains showed more clonal expansion than other, equally common TCR beta chains. Presence/absence analyses took donor sequencing depth as roughly uniform.

Unrecorded immune exposures were likely, despite nominal health at sampling. As regards this clone: Its antigen is not known.

Germline CDR1 reads SEHNR; CDR2 reads FQNEAQ (reference sequence). Trimming pared 3 bases from V and 6 bases from J, leaving 9 bases between. The CDR3 is 13 residues long. Primers included in the PCR were 60 Vbeta and 13 Jbeta primers. Sequencing was performed with immunoSEQ multiplex PCR; in TCRdb, only in-frame clones are kept and a portion is missing. The data contain about 150,000 clones, under 75% of them seen just once; the ten biggest clones take up roughly 7%. Sequences were obtained from PBMCs. This clonotype originated in a woman aged 55 to 70 in good health and CMV-seropositive. V and J are TRBV7-9 and TRBJ1-5; D not resolved. The CDR3 DNA sequence: TGTGCCAGCAGCTTTGTAGGGAGTCAGCCCCAGCATTTT. As protein: CASSFVGSQPQHF.